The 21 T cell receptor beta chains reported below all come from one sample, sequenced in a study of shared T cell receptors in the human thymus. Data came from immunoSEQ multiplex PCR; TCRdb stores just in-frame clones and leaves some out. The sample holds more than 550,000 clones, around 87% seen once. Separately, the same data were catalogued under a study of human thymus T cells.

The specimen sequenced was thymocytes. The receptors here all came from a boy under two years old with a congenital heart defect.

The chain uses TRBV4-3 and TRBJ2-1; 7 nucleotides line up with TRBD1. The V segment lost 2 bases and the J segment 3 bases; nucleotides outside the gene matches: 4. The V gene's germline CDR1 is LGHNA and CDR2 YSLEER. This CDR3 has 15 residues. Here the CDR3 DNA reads TGCGCCAGCAGCCAACCGGGACAGAACTACAATGAGCAGTTCTTC. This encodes CASSQPGQNYNEQFF.

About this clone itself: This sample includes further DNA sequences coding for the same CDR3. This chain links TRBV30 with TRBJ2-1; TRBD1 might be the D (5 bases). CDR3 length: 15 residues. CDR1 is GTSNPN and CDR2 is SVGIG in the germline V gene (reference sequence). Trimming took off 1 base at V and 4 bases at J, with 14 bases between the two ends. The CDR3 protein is CAWSGSGYGYNEQFF. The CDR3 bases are TGTGCCTGGAGTGGGTCAGGGTATGGATACAATGAGCAGTTCTTC.

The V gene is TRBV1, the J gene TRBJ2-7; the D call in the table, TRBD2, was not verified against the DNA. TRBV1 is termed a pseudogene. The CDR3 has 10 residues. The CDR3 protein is CTSPLSGQYF. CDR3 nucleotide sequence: TGCACCAGCCCCCTTTCGGGGCAGTACTTC.

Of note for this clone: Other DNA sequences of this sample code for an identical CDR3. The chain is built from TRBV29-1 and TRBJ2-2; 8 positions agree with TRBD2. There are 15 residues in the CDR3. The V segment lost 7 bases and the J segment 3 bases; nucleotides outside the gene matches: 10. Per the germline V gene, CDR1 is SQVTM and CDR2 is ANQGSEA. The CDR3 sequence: CSAGGGRYHTGELFF. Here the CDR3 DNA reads TGCAGCGCCGGCGGGGGGCGATACCACACCGGGGAGCTGTTTTTT.

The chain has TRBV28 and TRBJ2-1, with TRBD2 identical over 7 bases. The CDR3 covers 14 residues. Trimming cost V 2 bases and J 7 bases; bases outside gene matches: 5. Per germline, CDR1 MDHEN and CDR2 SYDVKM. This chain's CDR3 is CASSLTGTTNEQFF. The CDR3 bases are TGTGCCAGCAGTTTAACGGGGACTACGAATGAGCAGTTCTTC. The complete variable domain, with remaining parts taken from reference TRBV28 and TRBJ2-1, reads DVKVTQSSRYLVKRTGEKVFLECVQDMDHENMFWYRQDPGLGLRLIYFSYDVKMKEKGDIPEGYSVSREKKERFSLILESASTNQTSMYLCASSLTGTTNEQFFGPGTRLTVL.

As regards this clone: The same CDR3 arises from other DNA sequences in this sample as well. CDR3 in amino acids: CASSLRGYEQYF. As DNA, the CDR3 is TGCGCCAGCAGCTTGAGGGGTTACGAGCAGTACTTC. The chain couples TRBV5-1 to TRBJ2-7; TRBD1 might be the D (5 bases). This CDR3 has 12 amino acids. V lost 1 base and J 4 bases, leaving 6 bases between the germline ends. CDR1 and CDR2 from the germline V gene are SGHRS and YFSETQ.

The CDR3 DNA reads as TGTGCCAGCAGTTTATCGCGGCCGGATCTGAAAATAAATTCACCCCTCCACTTT. Translating gives CASSLSRPDLKINSPLHF. The V call is TRBV27, the J call TRBJ1-6; no clear D gene. Germline V gives CDR1 MNHEY, CDR2 SMNVEV (reference sequence). V was trimmed by 0 bases and J by 7 bases, leaving 19 bases between them. This CDR3 contains 18 residues.

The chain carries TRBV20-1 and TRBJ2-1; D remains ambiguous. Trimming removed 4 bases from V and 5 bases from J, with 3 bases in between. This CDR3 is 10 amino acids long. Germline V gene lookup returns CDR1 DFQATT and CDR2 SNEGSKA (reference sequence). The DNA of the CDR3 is TGCAGTGCTATAAACAATGAGCAGTTCTTC. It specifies CSAINNEQFF.

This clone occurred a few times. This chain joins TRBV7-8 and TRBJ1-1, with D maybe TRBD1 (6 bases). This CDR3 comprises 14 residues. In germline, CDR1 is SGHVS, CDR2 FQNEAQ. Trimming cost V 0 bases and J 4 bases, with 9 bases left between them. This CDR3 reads CASSLAGGPTEAFF. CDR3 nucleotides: TGTGCCAGCAGCTTAGCAGGGGGTCCCACTGAAGCTTTCTTT. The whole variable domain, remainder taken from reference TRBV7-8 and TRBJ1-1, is GAGVSQSPRYKVAKRGQDVALRCDPISGHVSLFWYQQALGQGPEFLTYFQNEAQLDKSGLPSDRFFAERPEGSVSTLKIQRTQQEDSAVYLCASSLAGGPTEAFFGQGTRLTVV.

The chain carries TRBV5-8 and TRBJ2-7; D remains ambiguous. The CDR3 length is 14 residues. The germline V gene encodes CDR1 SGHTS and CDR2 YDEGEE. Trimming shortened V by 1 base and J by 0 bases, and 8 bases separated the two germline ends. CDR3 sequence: CASSLTVSSYEQYF. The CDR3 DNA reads TGTGCCAGCAGCTTGACAGTAAGCTCCTACGAGCAGTACTTC.

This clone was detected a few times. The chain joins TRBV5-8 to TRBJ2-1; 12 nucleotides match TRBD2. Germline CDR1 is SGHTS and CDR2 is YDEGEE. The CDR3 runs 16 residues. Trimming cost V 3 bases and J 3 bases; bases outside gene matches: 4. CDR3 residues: CASSSPTSGSYNEQFF. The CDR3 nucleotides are TGTGCCAGCAGCTCCCCGACTAGCGGGAGCTACAATGAGCAGTTCTTC.

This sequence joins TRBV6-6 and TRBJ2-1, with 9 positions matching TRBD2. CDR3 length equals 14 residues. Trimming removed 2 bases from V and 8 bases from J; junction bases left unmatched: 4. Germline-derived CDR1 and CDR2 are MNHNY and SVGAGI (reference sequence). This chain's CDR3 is CASSYAGGPDEQFF. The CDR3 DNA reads TGTGCCAGCAGTTACGCGGGAGGGCCAGATGAGCAGTTCTTC.

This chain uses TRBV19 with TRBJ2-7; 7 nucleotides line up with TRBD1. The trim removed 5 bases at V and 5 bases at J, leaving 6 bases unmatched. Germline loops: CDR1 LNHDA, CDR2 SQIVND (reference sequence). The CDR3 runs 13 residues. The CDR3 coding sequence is TGTGCCAGTAGTCCCCACAGGGGTGACGAGCAGTACTTC. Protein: CASSPHRGDEQYF.

The CDR3 DNA reads as TGTGCCAGCAGCTTAGATCGGCCTGGGCTGAGCAATCAGCCCCAGCATTTT. Translation: CASSLDRPGLSNQPQHF. The chain joins TRBV11-2 to TRBJ1-5; no clear D. The CDR3 loop spans 17 amino acids. CDR1 is SGHAT and CDR2 is FQNNGV in the germline V gene. Trimming took 0 bases from V and 1 from J, leaving 13 bases between them.

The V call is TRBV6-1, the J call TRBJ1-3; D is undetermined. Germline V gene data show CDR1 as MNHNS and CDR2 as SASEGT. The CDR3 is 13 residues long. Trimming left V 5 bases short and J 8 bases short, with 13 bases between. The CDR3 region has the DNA TGTGCCAGCAGTTGGTACCCCGGGGACACCATATATTTT. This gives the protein CASSWYPGDTIYF.

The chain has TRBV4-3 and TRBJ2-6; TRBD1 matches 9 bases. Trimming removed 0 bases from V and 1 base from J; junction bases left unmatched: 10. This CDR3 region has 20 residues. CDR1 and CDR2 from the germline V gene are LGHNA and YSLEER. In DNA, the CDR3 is TGCGCCAGCAGCCAAGAACTGGACCGGACAGGGGCATCTGGGGCCAACGTCCTGACTTTC. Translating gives CASSQELDRTGASGANVLTF.

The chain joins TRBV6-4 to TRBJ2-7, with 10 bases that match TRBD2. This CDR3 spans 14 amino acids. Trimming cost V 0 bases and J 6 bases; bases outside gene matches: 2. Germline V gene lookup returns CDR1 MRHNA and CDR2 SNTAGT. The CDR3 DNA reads TGTGCCAGCAGTGACTCCAGCGGGAGGGGCGAGCAGTACTTC. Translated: CASSDSSGRGEQYF.

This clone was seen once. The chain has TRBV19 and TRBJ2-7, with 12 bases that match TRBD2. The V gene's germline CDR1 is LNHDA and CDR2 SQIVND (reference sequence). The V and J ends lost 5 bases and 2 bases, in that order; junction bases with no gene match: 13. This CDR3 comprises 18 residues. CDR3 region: CASSSRGILAGGPYEQYF. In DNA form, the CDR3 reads TGTGCCAGTAGTTCCCGCGGTATTCTAGCGGGAGGGCCCTACGAGCAGTACTTC.

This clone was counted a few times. CDR3 loop: CASTSRDRADSGVTGELFF. The DNA for the CDR3 is TGTGCCAGCACATCCCGGGACAGGGCGGACTCGGGTGTCACCGGGGAGCTGTTTTTT. The rearrangement links TRBV7-2 to TRBJ2-2; TRBD1 matches at 9 bases. The V and J ends lost 7 bases and 4 bases, in that order; junction bases with no gene match: 19. Germline values: CDR1 SGHTA, CDR2 FQGNSA. CDR3 size: 19 residues.

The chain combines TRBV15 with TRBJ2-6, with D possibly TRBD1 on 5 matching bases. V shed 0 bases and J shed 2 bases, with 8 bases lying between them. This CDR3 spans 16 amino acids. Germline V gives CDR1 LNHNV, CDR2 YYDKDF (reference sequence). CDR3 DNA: TGTGCCACCAGCAGAGATTCAGGGCCTGGGGCCAACGTCCTGACTTTC. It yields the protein CATSRDSGPGANVLTF.

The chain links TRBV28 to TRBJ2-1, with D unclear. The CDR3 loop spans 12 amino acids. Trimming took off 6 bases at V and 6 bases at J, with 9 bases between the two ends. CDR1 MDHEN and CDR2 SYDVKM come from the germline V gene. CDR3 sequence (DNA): TGTGCCAGCAGGGAGTCGTTCAATGAGCAGTTCTTC. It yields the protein CASRESFNEQFF.